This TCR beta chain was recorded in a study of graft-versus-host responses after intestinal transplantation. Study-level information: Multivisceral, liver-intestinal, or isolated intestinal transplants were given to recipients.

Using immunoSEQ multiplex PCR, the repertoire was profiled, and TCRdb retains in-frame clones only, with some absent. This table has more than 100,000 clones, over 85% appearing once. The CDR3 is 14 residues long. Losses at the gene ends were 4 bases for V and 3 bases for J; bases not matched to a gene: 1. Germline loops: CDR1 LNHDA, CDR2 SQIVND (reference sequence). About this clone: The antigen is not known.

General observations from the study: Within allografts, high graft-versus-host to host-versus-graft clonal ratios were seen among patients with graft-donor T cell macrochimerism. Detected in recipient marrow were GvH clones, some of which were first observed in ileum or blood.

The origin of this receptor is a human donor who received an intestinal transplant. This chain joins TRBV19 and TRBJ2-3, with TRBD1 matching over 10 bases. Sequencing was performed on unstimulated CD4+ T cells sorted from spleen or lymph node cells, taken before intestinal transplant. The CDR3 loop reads CASSTGQGTDTQYF. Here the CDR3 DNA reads TGTGCCAGTAGTACGGGACAGGGGACAGATACGCAGTATTTT.